Listed here are 6 T cell receptor beta chains from one sample, sequenced in a study of cytomegalovirus exposure and HLA in healthy donors. Vbeta (60) and Jbeta (13) primers were used in the PCR. Profiled with immunoSEQ multiplex PCR; TCRdb holds only in-frame clones, not every one. The table counts roughly 190,000 clones; 6.5% lies in the top ten. The specimen sequenced was PBMCs. These receptors originate from a young man in good health and CMV-seronegative.

The CDR3 DNA reads as TGTGCCAGCAGCTTGAGACAGTACTACGAGCAGTACTTC. It yields the protein CASSLRQYYEQYF. V gene TRBV11-2 combines with J gene TRBJ2-7, with D possibly being TRBD1 (5 bases). From germline, CDR1 is SGHAT and CDR2 FQNNGV. Trimming took off 3 bases at V and 3 bases at J, with 9 bases between the two ends. The CDR3 length is 13 residues.

The V gene is TRBV15, the J gene TRBJ2-3; a weak D match, TRBD2 (6 bases). Germline CDR1 and CDR2: LNHNV and YYDKDF (reference sequence). This CDR3 has 16 residues. V lost 1 base and J 2 bases, leaving 13 bases between the germline ends. The DNA of the CDR3 is TGTGCCACCAGCAGAGTAGGTGGGGGGAACACAGATACGCAGTATTTT. Translation gives CATSRVGGGNTDTQYF.

The V and J genes are TRBV2 and TRBJ1-2, with 8 positions matching TRBD1. CDR1 is SNHLY and CDR2 is FYNNEI in the germline V gene. The CDR3 spans 15 residues. V lost 5 bases to trimming and J lost 3 bases; unmatched junction nucleotides: 8. The CDR3 bases are TGTGCCAGCAGTATCCCGTTGACAGGGGACTATGGCTACACCTTC. Protein sequence: CASSIPLTGDYGYTF.

The rearrangement links TRBV7-9 to TRBJ1-6, with D perhaps matching TRBD1 (6 bases). V lost 5 bases, J lost 9 bases, and 11 bases lay in between. Germline CDR1 reads SEHNR; CDR2 reads FQNEAQ (reference sequence). CDR3 size: 13 residues. The CDR3 here is CASSPDRPSPLHF. In DNA, the CDR3 is TGTGCCAGCAGCCCAGACAGGCCTTCACCCCTCCACTTT.

The V call is TRBV7-7, the J call TRBJ2-2, with 9 bases fitting TRBD1. V was pared by 5 bases and J by 3 bases, with 4 bases of the junction left unmatched. This CDR3 has 15 amino acids. Germline V gene lookup returns CDR1 SSHAT and CDR2 FNYEAQ (reference sequence). CDR3 loop: CASSRTGADTGELFF. In DNA form, the CDR3 reads TGTGCCAGCAGCAGGACAGGGGCCGACACCGGGGAGCTGTTTTTT.

This chain connects TRBV7-9 to TRBJ1-1; D not resolved. Deletions cut 5 bases from V and 0 bases from J, with 7 bases between. This CDR3 comprises 13 residues. The V gene's germline CDR1 is SEHNR and CDR2 FQNEAQ (reference sequence). CDR3 sequence reads: CASSRILNTEAFF. CDR3 DNA: TGTGCCAGCAGCCGTATATTGAACACTGAAGCTTTCTTT.